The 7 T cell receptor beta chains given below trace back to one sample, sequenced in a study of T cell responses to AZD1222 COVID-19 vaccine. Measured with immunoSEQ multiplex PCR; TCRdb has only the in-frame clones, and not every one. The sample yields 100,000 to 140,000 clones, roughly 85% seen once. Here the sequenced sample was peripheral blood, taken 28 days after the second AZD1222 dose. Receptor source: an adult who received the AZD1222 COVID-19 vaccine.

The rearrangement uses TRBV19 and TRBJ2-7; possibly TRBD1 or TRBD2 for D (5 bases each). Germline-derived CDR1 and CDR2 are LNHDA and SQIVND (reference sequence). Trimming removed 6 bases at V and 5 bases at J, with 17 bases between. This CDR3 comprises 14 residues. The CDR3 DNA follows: TGTGCCAGTAGCCTGGGACGGTCCAGGGACGAGCAGTACTTC. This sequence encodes CASSLGRSRDEQYF.

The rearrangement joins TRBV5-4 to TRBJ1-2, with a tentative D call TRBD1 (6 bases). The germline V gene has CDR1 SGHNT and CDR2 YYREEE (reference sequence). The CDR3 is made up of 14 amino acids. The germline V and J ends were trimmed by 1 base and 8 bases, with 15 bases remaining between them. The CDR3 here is CASSLLGGRLGYTF. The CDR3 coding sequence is TGTGCCAGCAGCTTGTTGGGGGGGCGATTGGGCTACACCTTC.

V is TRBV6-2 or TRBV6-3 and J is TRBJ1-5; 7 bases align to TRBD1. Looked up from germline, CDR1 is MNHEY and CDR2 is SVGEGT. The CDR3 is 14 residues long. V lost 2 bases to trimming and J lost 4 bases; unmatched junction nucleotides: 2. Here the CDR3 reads CASSYGTDNQPQHF. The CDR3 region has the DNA TGTGCCAGCAGTTACGGGACAGATAATCAGCCCCAGCATTTT.

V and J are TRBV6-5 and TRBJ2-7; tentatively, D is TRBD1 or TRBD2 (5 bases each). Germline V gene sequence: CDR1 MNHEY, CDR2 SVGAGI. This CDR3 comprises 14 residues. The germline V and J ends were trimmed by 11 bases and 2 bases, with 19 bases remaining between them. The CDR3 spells CAANPLGTPYEQYF. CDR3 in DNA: TGTGCCGCCAACCCCCTGGGGACCCCCTACGAGCAGTACTTC.

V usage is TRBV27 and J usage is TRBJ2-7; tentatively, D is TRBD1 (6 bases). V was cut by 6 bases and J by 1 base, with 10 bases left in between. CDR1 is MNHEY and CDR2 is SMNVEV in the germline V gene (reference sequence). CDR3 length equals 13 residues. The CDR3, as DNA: TGTGCCAGCAGCCCGACAGGTTCCTACGAGCAGTACTTC. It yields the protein CASSPTGSYEQYF.

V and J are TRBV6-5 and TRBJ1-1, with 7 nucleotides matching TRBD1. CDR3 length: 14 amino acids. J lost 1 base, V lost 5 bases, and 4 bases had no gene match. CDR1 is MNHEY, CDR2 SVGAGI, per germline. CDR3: CASSRDRANTEAFF. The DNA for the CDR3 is TGTGCCAGCAGTAGGGACAGAGCGAACACTGAAGCTTTCTTT.

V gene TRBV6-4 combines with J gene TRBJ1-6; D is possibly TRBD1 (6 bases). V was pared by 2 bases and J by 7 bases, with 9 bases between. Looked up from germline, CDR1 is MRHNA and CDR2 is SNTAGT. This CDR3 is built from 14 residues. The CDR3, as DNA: TGTGCCAGCAGTGACGGACAGCTCAATTCACCCCTCCACTTT. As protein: CASSDGQLNSPLHF.